The 20 T cell receptor beta chains below all came from one sample that was sequenced in a study of regulatory T cells in long-lasting Graves disease. Stated time point: newly diagnosed GD, antithyroid drugs for less than 3 months. The TCR library was made from RNA that had been extracted from PBMCs in TRIzol. Assembly of TCR beta libraries relied on iRepertoire HTBI primers together with Arm-PCR of CDR3 regions. In TCRdb, the multiplex PCR reads were re-called with MiXCR into one record per CDR3 protein. This table holds over 500,000 distinct CDR3 sequences, roughly 15% found once. These data also formed part of another study, on T cells in Graves' hyperthyroidism and ophthalmopathy.

This sample comprised peripheral blood mononuclear cells (PBMCs), obtained at new diagnosis, from a patient treated with antithyroid drugs. The receptors originated from a woman aged 30 to 39 with Graves disease.

This clonotype was seen ten or more times. The chain links TRBV29-1 to TRBJ2-3, with TRBD2 matching 8 bases. Germline V CDR1 and CDR2: SQVTM, ANQGSEA. Losses at the gene ends were 1 base for V and 3 bases for J; bases not matched to a gene: 3. The CDR3 is 14 residues long. The CDR3 protein is CSVEGLAKTDTQYF. The CDR3, as DNA: TGCAGCGTTGAAGGACTAGCGAAGACAGATACGCAGTATTTT.

Only a few counts were recorded for this clonotype. This chain links TRBV7-9 with TRBJ2-3; TRBD1 matches 8 bases. The CDR3 is 18 residues long. The ends lost 5 bases at V and 0 bases at J; junction bases unmatched: 13. Germline values: CDR1 SEHNR, CDR2 FQNEAQ (reference sequence). The CDR3 DNA reads TGTGCCAGCAGCACTACGGACAGGGAAGCGACTAGCACAGATACGCAGTATTTT. It encodes CASSTTDREATSTDTQYF. The entire variable domain, with the rest obtained from reference TRBV7-9 and TRBJ2-3, is as follows: DTGVSQNPRHKITKRGQNVTFRCDPISEHNRLYWYRQTLGQGPEFLTYFQNEAQLEKSRLLSDRFSAERPKGSFSTLEIQRTEQGDSAMYLCASSTTDREATSTDTQYFGPGTRLTVL.

This clonotype was observed many times. The rearrangement links TRBV27 to TRBJ2-7; TRBD2 matches at 14 bases. Germline V CDR1 and CDR2: MNHEY, SMNVEV (reference sequence). The V gene end was trimmed by 5 bases and the J gene end by 7 bases; junction bases not matched to a gene: 7. The CDR3 has 15 residues. The CDR3 spells CASSMGLAGVREQYF. DNA of the CDR3: TGTGCCAGCAGTATGGGACTAGCGGGAGTCCGAGAGCAGTACTTC.

The chain has TRBV11-2 and TRBJ2-7, with TRBD2 matching over 7 bases. CDR3 length: 15 residues. The germline CDR1 and CDR2 sequences are SGHAT and FQNNGV. V lost 5 bases and J lost 1; bases outside the gene matches: 8. CDR3 DNA sequence: TGTGCCAGCAGCCGTGGACTAGAGGGATCCTACGAGCAGTACTTC. It codes for CASSRGLEGSYEQYF.

This chain uses TRBV6-1 with TRBJ2-1; 7 bases line up with TRBD2. With V trimmed by 6 bases and J by 8 bases, 19 bases remained unmatched. CDR3 length: 17 residues. In germline, CDR1 is MNHNS, CDR2 SASEGT. The CDR3 bases are TGTGCCAGCAGACGGACGGCTCTACCGGGAGGTAAGGATGAGCAGTTCTTC. Amino acid sequence: CASRRTALPGGKDEQFF.

This clonotype was seen more than once but under ten times. The rearrangement joins TRBV10-3 to TRBJ2-7, with D maybe TRBD1 (5 bases). The length of the CDR3 is 12 residues. Per the germline V gene, CDR1 is ENHRY and CDR2 is SYGVKD. V lost 2 bases to trimming and J lost 4 bases, with 6 bases between them. The CDR3 spells CAISERGYEQYF. The DNA of the CDR3 is TGTGCCATCAGTGAGAGGGGTTACGAGCAGTACTTC.

This clonotype came up many times. The rearrangement links TRBV7-8 to TRBJ1-1; D call uncertain. The CDR3 length is 12 residues. V lost 5 bases to trimming and J lost 5 bases, with 9 bases between them. Germline assignment: CDR1 SGHVS and CDR2 FQNEAQ. In DNA form, the CDR3 reads TGTGCCAGCAGCCCCATTAGTACTGAAGCTTTCTTT. Translation: CASSPISTEAFF.

The rearrangement links TRBV6-2 or TRBV6-3 to TRBJ2-7; D call uncertain. Per germline, CDR1 MNHEY and CDR2 SVGEGT. The length of the CDR3 is 14 residues. Trimming cost V 2 bases and J 2 bases, with 10 bases left between them. CDR3 protein: CASSYPGRTYEQYF. CDR3 DNA sequence: TGTGCCAGCAGTTACCCCGGACGGACCTACGAGCAGTACTTC.

The V call is TRBV19, the J call TRBJ1-2; 7 positions match TRBD1. Germline CDR1 reads LNHDA; CDR2 reads SQIVND (reference sequence). The CDR3 consists of 15 residues. J was trimmed by 0 bases and V by 6 bases; bases with no gene match: 7. The CDR3 is CASSGTDFTNYGYTF. The CDR3 nucleotides are TGTGCCAGTAGCGGGACAGATTTTACTAACTATGGCTACACCTTC.

This clonotype was observed at least ten times. The chain carries TRBV28 and TRBJ2-5; unclear D gene. Germline V CDR1 and CDR2: MDHEN, SYDVKM. Trimming pared 6 bases from V and 2 bases from J, leaving 10 bases between. The CDR3 totals 13 residues. CDR3 bases: TGTGCCAGCAGGCCAGGAGATCAAGAGACCCAGTACTTC. Protein: CASRPGDQETQYF.

This clonotype was recorded a few times. The gene calls are TRBV25-1 and TRBJ1-1; D is undetermined. The CDR3 length is 17 residues. In germline, CDR1 is MGHDK, CDR2 SYGVNS. V was trimmed by 1 base and J by 0 bases, leaving 15 bases between them. Here the CDR3 reads CASSELFCGRMNTEAFF. CDR3 nucleotides: TGTGCCAGCAGTGAATTATTTTGTGGCAGGATGAACACTGAAGCTTTCTTT.

The chain has TRBV30 and TRBJ1-4; perhaps TRBD1 as D (5 bases). V gave up 2 bases and J gave up 7 bases, with 20 bases separating them. CDR1 and CDR2 (germline): GTSNPN, SVGIG (reference sequence). There are 16 residues in the CDR3. In nucleotides, the CDR3 is TGTGCCTGGAGTCGAGGTGTTGGGGGTCGGAGTGAAAAACTGTTTTTT. Its protein product is CAWSRGVGGRSEKLFF. Supplemented by reference TRBV30 and TRBJ1-4, the full variable domain reads SQTIHQWPATLVQPVGSPLSLECTVEGTSNPNLYWYRQAAGRGLQLLFYSVGIGQISSEVPQNLSASRPQDRQFILSSKKLLLSDSGFYLCAWSRGVGGRSEKLFFGSGTQLSVL.

The gene calls are TRBV27 and TRBJ2-4; TRBD1 matches at 7 bases. The CDR3 consists of 16 residues. Germline V gives CDR1 MNHEY, CDR2 SMNVEV (reference sequence). V lost 5 bases and J lost 1; bases outside the gene matches: 8. CDR3 sequence reads: CASSPAGGYAKNIQYF. The CDR3 DNA follows: TGTGCCAGCAGTCCGGCAGGGGGTTACGCCAAAAACATTCAGTACTTC.

Remarks on this clonotype: Relative to the germline gene, one junction end is altered; a read error may explain this. The rearrangement links TRBV7-7 to TRBJ2-5; D gene uncertain. Germline V lookup: CDR1 SSHAT, CDR2 FNYEAQ (reference sequence). This CDR3 is built from 15 residues. The CDR3 DNA follows: TGTGCTAGCAGCCTGAGTGGGGTCCCCCAAGAGACCCAGTACTTC. Translating it yields CASSLSGVPQETQYF.

This clonotype was seen more than once but under ten times. The CDR3 DNA sequence: TGTGCCAGCAGCCAAGTTCTGGATACGCAGTATTTT. Residues: CASSQVLDTQYF. This chain links TRBV3-1 with TRBJ2-3; D is unclear. The CDR3 extends over 12 amino acids. CDR1 is LGHDT and CDR2 is YNNKEL in the germline V gene (reference sequence). The ends were cut back, 1 base at V and 6 bases at J, with 5 bases in the middle.

The sample holds many counts of this clonotype. This chain connects TRBV28 to TRBJ2-5; D might be TRBD2 (6 bases). Germline V lookup: CDR1 MDHEN, CDR2 SYDVKM. The CDR3 is 14 amino acids. V was pared by 4 bases and J by 5 bases, with 14 bases between. CDR3 DNA sequence: TGTGCCAGCAGTTGGGGGGTGGGGCCGGAGACCCAGTACTTC. Translated: CASSWGVGPETQYF.

This clonotype was recorded at least ten times. Since a much larger clone is just one base distant, this may be a read error. This chain links TRBV7-3 with TRBJ1-1; 7 bases line up with TRBD1. This CDR3 is 13 amino acids long. Germline CDR1 SGHTA, CDR2 FQGTGA. CDR3 sequence reads: CASSPGQNAEAFF. DNA of the CDR3: TGTGCCAGCAGCCCGGGACAGAACGCTGAAGCTTTCTTT.

This clonotype was seen only a few times. This rearrangement joins TRBV7-2 to TRBJ2-4; TRBD1 matches 10 bases. Germline CDR1 is SGHTA and CDR2 is FQGNSA. The junction had 2 bases not matched to a gene; V was cut back by 5 bases and J by 7 bases. The CDR3 extends over 13 amino acids. In DNA form, the CDR3 reads TGTGCCAGCAGCCCGGGACAGGGGAACATTCAGTACTTC. As protein: CASSPGQGNIQYF.

A remark on this clonotype: This may be a read error, as it is one base from a much larger clone. In DNA form, the CDR3 reads TGTGCCAGCAGTACCCAGGGGGGCCGGGAGACCCAGTACTTC. It encodes CASSTQGGRETQYF. This chain uses TRBV7-2 with TRBJ2-1, with D possibly being TRBD1 (7 bases). With the DNA end fitting TRBJ2-5 better, the J assignment may be wrong. The germline CDR1 and CDR2 sequences are SGHTA and FQGNSA. CDR3 length equals 14 residues.

This chain connects TRBV19 to TRBJ1-5, with TRBD1 identical over 10 bases. This CDR3 spans 13 amino acids. Trimming at V came to 6 bases and at J to 9 bases, leaving 5 bases not matched to a gene. Germline-derived CDR1 and CDR2 are LNHDA and SQIVND (reference sequence). In DNA, the CDR3 is TGTGCCAGTAGCGTGACAGGGGGCCCGCCCCAGCATTTT. This gives the protein CASSVTGGPPQHF.